This is a list of T cell receptor beta chains from one sample in a study of cytomegalovirus exposure and HLA in healthy donors. Sequencing was performed with immunoSEQ multiplex PCR; in TCRdb, only in-frame clones are kept and a portion is missing. Altogether roughly 98,000 clones are present, approximately 71% being singletons, with the ten largest covering roughly 7.1%. The sequencing input was PBMCs. The receptors derive from a female donor in good health and CMV-seronegative. CDR3s include the opening cysteine and the closing phenylalanine or tryptophan. The D gene is left open where the match is weak. The size of a clone is reported for some rows only, either as once, few or many, or as a class for expanded clones.

j_gene: TRBJ1-5; d_gene: TRBD1; v_gene: TRBV6-5; len: 15; abundance: .; CDR3aa: CASSPGQGSNQPQHF; CDR3nt: TGTGCCAGCTCCCCTGGACAGGGGAGCAATCAGCCCCAGCATTTT
j_gene: TRBJ1-1; d_gene: .; v_gene: TRBV19; len: 13; abundance: .; CDR3aa: CASSTRTEREAFF; CDR3nt: TGTGCCAGTAGTACAAGGACAGAACGGGAAGCTTTCTTT
j_gene: TRBJ1-2; d_gene: .; v_gene: TRBV6-5; len: 13; abundance: .; CDR3aa: CASSYSRNYGYTF; CDR3nt: TGTGCCAGCAGTTACTCACGGAACTATGGCTACACCTTC
j_gene: TRBJ2-7; d_gene: TRBD2; v_gene: TRBV10-3; len: 22; abundance: .; CDR3aa: CAISDPSGGATGTSVSSYEQYF; CDR3nt: TGTGCCATCAGTGACCCCTCGGGGGGAGCGACCGGGACTAGCGTAAGTAGCTACGAGCAGTACTTC
j_gene: TRBJ1-2; d_gene: .; v_gene: TRBV11-2; len: 13; abundance: .; CDR3aa: CASSTDSNYGYTF; CDR3nt: TGTGCCAGCAGCACGGACAGTAACTATGGCTACACCTTC
j_gene: TRBJ2-7; d_gene: TRBD2; v_gene: TRBV29-1; len: 15; abundance: .; CDR3aa: CSVRGVAGGRGEQYF; CDR3nt: TGCAGCGTCCGAGGGGTAGCGGGAGGGCGTGGCGAGCAGTACTTC
j_gene: TRBJ1-2; d_gene: .; v_gene: TRBV9; len: 14; abundance: .; CDR3aa: CASSPEDGPYGYTF; CDR3nt: TGTGCCAGCAGCCCGGAGGACGGGCCCTATGGCTACACCTTC
j_gene: TRBJ1-4; d_gene: .; v_gene: TRBV2; len: 14; abundance: .; CDR3aa: CASSVGGKGEKLFF; CDR3nt: TGTGCCAGCAGTGTAGGGGGAAAGGGGGAAAAACTGTTTTTT
j_gene: TRBJ1-5; d_gene: TRBD1; v_gene: TRBV19; len: 15; abundance: .; CDR3aa: CASTYRGSPGQPQHF; CDR3nt: TGTGCCAGTACTTACAGGGGGTCCCCCGGGCAGCCCCAGCATTTT
j_gene: TRBJ2-1; d_gene: TRBD1; v_gene: TRBV7-3; len: 17; abundance: .; CDR3aa: CASSLSRLGQGRNEQFF; CDR3nt: TGTGCCAGCAGCTTAAGTCGTTTGGGACAGGGTAGGAATGAGCAGTTCTTC
j_gene: TRBJ2-6; d_gene: TRBD2; v_gene: TRBV4-1; len: 21; abundance: once; CDR3aa: CASSFGLAGGRRRSGANGLTF; CDR3nt: TGCGCCAGCAGCTTCGGACTAGCGGGGGGGCGTCGGCGCTCTGGGGCCAACGGCCTGACTTTC
j_gene: TRBJ2-7; d_gene: TRBD1; v_gene: TRBV6-5; len: 15; abundance: .; CDR3aa: CASSYSDRGPYEQYF; CDR3nt: TGTGCCAGCAGTTACTCGGACAGGGGGCCCTACGAGCAGTACTTC
j_gene: TRBJ2-1; d_gene: TRBD2; v_gene: TRBV28; len: 15; abundance: .; CDR3aa: CASSSSGSSYNEQFF; CDR3nt: TGTGCCAGCAGCTCTAGCGGGAGCTCCTACAATGAGCAGTTCTTC
j_gene: TRBJ2-2; d_gene: .; v_gene: TRBV11-3; len: 17; abundance: .; CDR3aa: CASSLGPHGGSLGELFF; CDR3nt: TGTGCCAGCAGCTTAGGCCCTCACGGAGGTTCCTTAGGGGAGCTGTTTTTT
j_gene: TRBJ1-1; d_gene: .; v_gene: TRBV6-5; len: 13; abundance: .; CDR3aa: CASSFDSNTEAFF; CDR3nt: TGTGCCAGCAGTTTCGACAGCAACACTGAAGCTTTCTTT
j_gene: TRBJ2-4; d_gene: TRBD2; v_gene: TRBV5-6; len: 16; abundance: few; CDR3aa: CASSLGTGGPKNIQYF; CDR3nt: TGTGCCAGCAGCTTGGGAACGGGAGGGCCCAAAAACATTCAGTACTTC
j_gene: TRBJ2-3; d_gene: TRBD2; v_gene: TRBV5-1; len: 17; abundance: once; CDR3aa: CASSLGASGRVPDTQYF; CDR3nt: TGCGCCAGCAGCTTGGGGGCTAGCGGGAGGGTCCCAGATACGCAGTATTTT
j_gene: TRBJ1-2; d_gene: .; v_gene: TRBV7-3; len: 13; abundance: few; CDR3aa: CASDHMGGSGYTF; CDR3nt: TGTGCCAGCGACCATATGGGGGGGAGCGGCTACACCTTC
j_gene: TRBJ2-7; d_gene: TRBD1; v_gene: TRBV28; len: 12; abundance: .; CDR3aa: CASTRTGNEQYF; CDR3nt: TGTGCCAGCACCCGGACAGGGAACGAGCAGTACTTC
j_gene: TRBJ2-2; d_gene: TRBD2; v_gene: TRBV30; len: 17; abundance: .; CDR3aa: CAWGVSSGRIRTGELFF; CDR3nt: TGTGCCTGGGGGGTATCTAGCGGGAGGATAAGAACCGGGGAGCTGTTTTTT
j_gene: TRBJ1-1; d_gene: .; v_gene: TRBV6-5; len: 16; abundance: .; CDR3aa: CASSYSRAGGVTEAFF; CDR3nt: TGTGCCAGCAGTTACTCGAGGGCGGGTGGCGTTACTGAAGCTTTCTTT
j_gene: TRBJ2-1; d_gene: TRBD2; v_gene: TRBV7-3; len: 15; abundance: few; CDR3aa: CASSWGTSGGNEQFF; CDR3nt: TGTGCCAGCAGCTGGGGGACTAGCGGGGGTAATGAGCAGTTCTTC
j_gene: TRBJ1-2; d_gene: .; v_gene: TRBV4-2; len: 13; abundance: .; CDR3aa: CASGPQGLGGYTF; CDR3nt: TGTGCCAGTGGCCCACAGGGATTAGGTGGCTACACCTTC
j_gene: TRBJ2-7; d_gene: TRBD2; v_gene: TRBV15; len: 14; abundance: few; CDR3aa: CATGGTSGTYEQYF; CDR3nt: TGTGCCACCGGGGGGACTAGCGGGACCTACGAGCAGTACTTC
j_gene: TRBJ1-2; d_gene: TRBD1; v_gene: TRBV6-1; len: 16; abundance: .; CDR3aa: CASSGQQGAPSYGYTF; CDR3nt: TGTGCCAGCAGTGGCCAACAGGGGGCCCCATCCTATGGCTACACCTTC
j_gene: TRBJ2-7; d_gene: TRBD1; v_gene: TRBV25-1; len: 17; abundance: .; CDR3aa: CASSEAGRGQGAREQYF; CDR3nt: TGTGCCAGCAGTGAGGCGGGGAGGGGACAGGGGGCGCGCGAGCAGTACTTC
j_gene: TRBJ2-3; d_gene: TRBD1; v_gene: TRBV18; len: 14; abundance: .; CDR3aa: CASSPGQGSDTQYF; CDR3nt: TGTGCCAGCTCACCGGGACAGGGGTCAGATACGCAGTATTTT